This T cell receptor (beta chain) was documented in a study of early T cells in non-severe SARS-CoV-2 infection (dated by TCRdb to about 2021). Looking at the study overall: Because TCR sequencing was done on bulk RNA from unsorted whole blood, the alpha and beta chains could not be paired. The paper as a whole reports these results and caveats: VDJdb matching was skewed toward anti-spike CD8 responses and likely underestimated virus-specific expansions by missing private and CD4 specificities.

Libraries were prepared through 5' RACE. Sequencing relied on a NextSeq 500. The TCR library protocol attached unique molecular identifiers to individual cDNA molecules to correct for sequencing error and PCR bias. TCR alpha and beta chains were both sequenced, and the abundances of alpha and beta sequences in each sample were closely correlated with each other. As for the original processing: Decombinator V4 was used to annotate TCR sequences for V gene, J gene and CDR3. Expanded TCRs were defined as changing significantly between any two time points under a Poisson model with p below 0.0001. Abundances of TCRs were expressed as counts per million after normalisation to the total number of TCRs sequenced in each sample. TRAV1-2 paired with TRAJ12, TRAJ20 or TRAJ33 defined MAIT TCRs, while TRAV10 paired with TRAJ18 defined iNKT TCRs. A search of VDJdb, accessed on 1 November 2021, was run for TCRs annotated to CMV, EBV and SARS-CoV-2, with TCRs annotated for multiple antigens excluded. The raw public data were reprocessed by TCRdb itself: fastp quality trimming at Q25, MiXCR clonotype calling, in-frame beta chains only. Here each entry gathers all rows of one CDR3 protein and keeps the most common genes and DNA. These V and J calls rely on TCRdb rather than the paper's analysis. The sample records about 58,000 distinct CDR3 sequences, roughly an eighth of which are singletons. Jointly, the top ten make up more than 8.5% of the sample.

V gives up 6 bases and J gives up 3 bases, and the segment between their germline ends measures 9 bases. Including cysteine and phenylalanine, the CDR3 has 12 amino acids. CDR3 DNA only is kept here, 36 bases in frame from base 1. CDR1 and CDR2, looked up from the germline V gene (reference sequence), are DFQATT and SNEGSKA. This was a case-control study nested in a cohort of healthcare workers in London, UK, who had nasopharyngeal swab PCR tests and blood samples taken every week. Healthcare workers were recruited during the week of the UK lockdown, between 23 and 31 March 2020, and followed weekly for up to roughly 15 weeks. In its sample, this clonotype was seen a few times. This receptor's antigen is unknown. The record has no base qualities; no much larger clone is one base away.

The material sequenced was whole blood. Here the chain combines TRBV20-1 and TRBJ1-3, and possibly TRBD1, on 5 matching bases. This clonotype was obtained from an adult who was a healthcare worker with PCR-confirmed SARS-CoV-2 infection or an uninfected control (not recorded which). CDR3 sequence: CSAGVGGNTIYF. In nucleotides, the sequence is TGCAGTGCAGGGGTTGGTGGAAACACCATATATTTT.